The sequence of this T cell receptor (beta chain) was determined in a study of cytomegalovirus exposure and HLA in healthy donors. CDR1 is ENHRY and CDR2 is SYGVKD in the germline V gene. This CDR3 is 16 amino acids long. V shed 4 bases, J shed 6 bases, and the junction held 7 bases outside the gene matches. Study-level points and caveats: Among TCR beta chains, those listed as cytomegalovirus-associated numbered around 160.

In the PCR, 60 Vbeta and 13 Jbeta primers were used. Produced via immunoSEQ multiplex PCR; TCRdb's table is partial and in-frame only. The sample yields some 150,000 clones, about a tenth seen once. In this sample, this clone turned up a few times. Its antigen is still unknown. The specimen sequenced was PBMCs. This TCR was recovered from a male donor in good health and CMV-seronegative. This chain links TRBV10-3 with TRBJ2-1, with 12 bases fitting TRBD2. The CDR3 coding sequence is TGTGCCATCAGTGGACAAACTAGCGGGAGGCGCAATGAGCAGTTCTTC. Translated: CAISGQTSGRRNEQFF.